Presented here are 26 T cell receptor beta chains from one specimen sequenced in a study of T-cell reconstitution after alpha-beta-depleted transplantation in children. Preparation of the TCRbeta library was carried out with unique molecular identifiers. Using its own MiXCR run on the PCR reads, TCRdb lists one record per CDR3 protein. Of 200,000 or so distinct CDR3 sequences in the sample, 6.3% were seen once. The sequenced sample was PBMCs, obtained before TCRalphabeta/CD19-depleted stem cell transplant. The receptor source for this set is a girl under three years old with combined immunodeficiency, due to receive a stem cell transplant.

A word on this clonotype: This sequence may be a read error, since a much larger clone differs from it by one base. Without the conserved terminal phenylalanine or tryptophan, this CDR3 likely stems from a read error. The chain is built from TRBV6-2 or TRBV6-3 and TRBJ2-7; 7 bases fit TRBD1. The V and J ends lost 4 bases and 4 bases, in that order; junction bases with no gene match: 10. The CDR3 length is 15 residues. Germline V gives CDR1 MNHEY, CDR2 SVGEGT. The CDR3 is CASSSQGPIGYEQYS. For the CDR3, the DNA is TGTGCCAGCAGTTCACAGGGGCCCATAGGATACGAGCAGTACTCC.

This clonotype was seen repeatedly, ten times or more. The DNA for the CDR3 is TGCAGTGCTAGTTCCGGGAGATCCTACGAGCAGTACTTC. This translates into CSASSGRSYEQYF. The chain employs TRBV20-1 and TRBJ2-7; perhaps TRBD2 as D (6 bases). CDR1 and CDR2 (germline): DFQATT, SNEGSKA (reference sequence). V gave up 3 bases and J gave up 1 base, with 10 bases separating them. The CDR3 is 13 amino acids.

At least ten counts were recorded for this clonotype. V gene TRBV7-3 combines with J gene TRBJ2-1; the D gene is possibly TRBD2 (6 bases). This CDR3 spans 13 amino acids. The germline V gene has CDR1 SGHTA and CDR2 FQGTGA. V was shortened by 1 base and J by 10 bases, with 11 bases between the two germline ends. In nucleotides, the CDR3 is TGTGCCAGCAGCTTAATGCGCGGGGACGAGCAGTTCTTC. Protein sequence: CASSLMRGDEQFF.

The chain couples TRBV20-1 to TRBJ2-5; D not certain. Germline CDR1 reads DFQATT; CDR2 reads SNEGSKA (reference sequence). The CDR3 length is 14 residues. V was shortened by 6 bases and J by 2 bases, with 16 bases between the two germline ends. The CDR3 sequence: CSAPYPGPQETQYF. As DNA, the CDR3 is TGCAGTGCCCCCTACCCAGGACCGCAAGAGACCCAGTACTTC.

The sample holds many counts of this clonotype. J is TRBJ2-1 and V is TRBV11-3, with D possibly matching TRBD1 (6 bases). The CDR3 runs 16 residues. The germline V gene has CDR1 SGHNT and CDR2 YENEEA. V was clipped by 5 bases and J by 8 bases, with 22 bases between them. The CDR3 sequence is CASSPTDRLGLDEQFF. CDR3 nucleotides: TGTGCCAGCAGCCCCACCGACAGGCTAGGTCTCGATGAGCAGTTCTTC.

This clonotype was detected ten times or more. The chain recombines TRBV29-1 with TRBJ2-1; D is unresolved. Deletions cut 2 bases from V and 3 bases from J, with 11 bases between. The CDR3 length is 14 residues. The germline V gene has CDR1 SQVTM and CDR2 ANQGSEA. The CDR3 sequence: CSVESETHYNEQFF. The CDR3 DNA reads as TGCAGCGTTGAAAGTGAAACCCACTACAATGAGCAGTTCTTC.

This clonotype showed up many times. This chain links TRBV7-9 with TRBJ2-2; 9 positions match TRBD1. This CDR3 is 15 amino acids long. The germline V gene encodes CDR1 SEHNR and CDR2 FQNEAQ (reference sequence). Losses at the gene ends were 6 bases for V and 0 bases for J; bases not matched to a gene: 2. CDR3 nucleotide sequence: TGTGCCAGCAGGGGACAGGGATCGAACACCGGGGAGCTGTTTTTT. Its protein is CASRGQGSNTGELFF.

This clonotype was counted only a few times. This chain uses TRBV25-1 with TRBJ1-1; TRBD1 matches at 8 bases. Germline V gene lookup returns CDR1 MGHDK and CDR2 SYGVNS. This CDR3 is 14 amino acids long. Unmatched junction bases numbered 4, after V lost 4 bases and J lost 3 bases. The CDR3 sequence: CASSVLQGDTEAFF. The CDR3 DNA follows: TGTGCCAGCAGTGTATTACAGGGGGACACTGAAGCTTTCTTT.

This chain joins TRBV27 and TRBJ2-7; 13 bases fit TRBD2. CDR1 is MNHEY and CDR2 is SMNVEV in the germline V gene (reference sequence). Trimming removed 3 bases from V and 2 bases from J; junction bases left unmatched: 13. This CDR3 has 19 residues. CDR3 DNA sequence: TGTGCCAGCAGTTTGGACTTCTCCGGGACTAGCGGGGTGACCTACGAGCAGTACTTC. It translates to CASSLDFSGTSGVTYEQYF.

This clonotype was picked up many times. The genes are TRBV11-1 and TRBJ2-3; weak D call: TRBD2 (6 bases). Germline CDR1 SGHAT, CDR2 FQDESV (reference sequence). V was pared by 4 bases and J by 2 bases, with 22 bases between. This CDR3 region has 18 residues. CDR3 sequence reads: CASSSRVAGLGYTDTQYF. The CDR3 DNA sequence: TGTGCCAGCAGCTCGAGAGTTGCGGGGCTTGGATACACAGATACGCAGTATTTT.

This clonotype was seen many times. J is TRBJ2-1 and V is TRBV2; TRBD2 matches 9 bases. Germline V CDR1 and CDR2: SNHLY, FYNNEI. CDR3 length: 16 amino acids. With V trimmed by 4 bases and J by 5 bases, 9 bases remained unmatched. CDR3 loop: CASSGVAGASNNEQFF. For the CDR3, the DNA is TGTGCCAGCAGTGGGGTAGCGGGAGCAAGTAACAATGAGCAGTTCTTC.

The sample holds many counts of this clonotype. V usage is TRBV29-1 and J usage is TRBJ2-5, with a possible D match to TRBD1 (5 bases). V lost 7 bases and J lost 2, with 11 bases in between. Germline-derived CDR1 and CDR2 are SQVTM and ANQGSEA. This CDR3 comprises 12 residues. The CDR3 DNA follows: TGCAGCGCCGGACGGACACAAGAGACCCAGTACTTC. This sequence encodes CSAGRTQETQYF.

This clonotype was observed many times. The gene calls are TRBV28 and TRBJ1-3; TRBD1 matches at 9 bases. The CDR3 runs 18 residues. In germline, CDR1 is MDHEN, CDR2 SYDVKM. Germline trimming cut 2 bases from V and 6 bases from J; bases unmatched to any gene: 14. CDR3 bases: TGTGCCAGCAGTTTAGCGGGCTCCGGGACAGGGAGCCAAAACACCATATATTTT. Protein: CASSLAGSGTGSQNTIYF.

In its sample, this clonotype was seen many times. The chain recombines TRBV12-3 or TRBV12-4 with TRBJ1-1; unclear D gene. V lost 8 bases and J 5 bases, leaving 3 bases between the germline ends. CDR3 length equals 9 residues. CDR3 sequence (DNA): TGTGCCAGCGGGACTGAAGCTTTCTTT. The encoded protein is CASGTEAFF.

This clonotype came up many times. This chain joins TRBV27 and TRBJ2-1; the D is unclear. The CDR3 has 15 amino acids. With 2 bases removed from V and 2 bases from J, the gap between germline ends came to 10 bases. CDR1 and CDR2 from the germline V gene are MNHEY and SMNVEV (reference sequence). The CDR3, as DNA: TGTGCCAGCAGTTTAGGTGGAGTACCCTACAATGAGCAGTTCTTC. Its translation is CASSLGGVPYNEQFF.

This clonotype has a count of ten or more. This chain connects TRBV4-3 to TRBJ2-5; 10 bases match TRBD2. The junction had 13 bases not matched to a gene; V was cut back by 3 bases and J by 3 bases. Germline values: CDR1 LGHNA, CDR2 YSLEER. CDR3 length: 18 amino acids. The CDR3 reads CASSHALKKRGGEETQYF. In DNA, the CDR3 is TGCGCCAGCAGCCACGCCCTGAAGAAGCGGGGGGGCGAAGAGACCCAGTACTTC.

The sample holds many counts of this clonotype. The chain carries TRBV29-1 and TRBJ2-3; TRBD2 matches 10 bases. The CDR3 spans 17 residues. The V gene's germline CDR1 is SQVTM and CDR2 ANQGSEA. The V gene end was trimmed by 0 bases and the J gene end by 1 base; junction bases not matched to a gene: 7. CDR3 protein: CSVEDGWLAGGTDTQYF. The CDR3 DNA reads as TGCAGCGTTGAAGATGGATGGCTAGCGGGAGGCACAGATACGCAGTATTTT.

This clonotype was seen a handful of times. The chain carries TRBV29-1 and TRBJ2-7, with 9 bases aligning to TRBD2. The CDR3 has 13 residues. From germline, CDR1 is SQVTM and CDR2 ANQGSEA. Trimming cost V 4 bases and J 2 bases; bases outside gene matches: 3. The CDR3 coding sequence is TGCAGCGTTGGTGGCGGGGGGGCCTACGAGCAGTACTTC. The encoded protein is CSVGGGGAYEQYF.

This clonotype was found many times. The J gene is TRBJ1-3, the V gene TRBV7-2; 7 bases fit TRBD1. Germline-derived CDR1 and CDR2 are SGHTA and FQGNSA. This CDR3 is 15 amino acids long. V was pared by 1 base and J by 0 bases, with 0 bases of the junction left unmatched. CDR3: CASSLGQGSGNTIYF. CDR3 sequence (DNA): TGTGCCAGCAGCTTAGGACAGGGCTCTGGAAACACCATATATTTT.

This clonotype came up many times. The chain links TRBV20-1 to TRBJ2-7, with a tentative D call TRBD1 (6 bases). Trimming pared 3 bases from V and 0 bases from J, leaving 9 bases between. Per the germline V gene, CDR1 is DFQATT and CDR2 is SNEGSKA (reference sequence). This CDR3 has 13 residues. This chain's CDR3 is CSARTGFSYEQYF. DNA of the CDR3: TGCAGTGCTAGGACAGGATTCTCCTACGAGCAGTACTTC.

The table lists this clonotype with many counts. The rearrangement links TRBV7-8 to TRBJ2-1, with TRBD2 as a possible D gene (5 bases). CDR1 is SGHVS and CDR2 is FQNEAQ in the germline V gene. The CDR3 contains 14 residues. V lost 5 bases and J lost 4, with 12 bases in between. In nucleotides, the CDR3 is TGTGCCAGCAGCCTGGAACTAGGATACAATGAGCAGTTCTTC. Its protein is CASSLELGYNEQFF.

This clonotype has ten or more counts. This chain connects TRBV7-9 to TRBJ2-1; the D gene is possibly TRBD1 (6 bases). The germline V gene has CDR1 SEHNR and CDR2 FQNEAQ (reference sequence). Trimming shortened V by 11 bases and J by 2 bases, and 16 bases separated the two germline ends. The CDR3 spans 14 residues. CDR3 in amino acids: CALAGGPAYNEQFF. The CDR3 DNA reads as TGTGCCTTGGCTGGGGGCCCCGCCTACAATGAGCAGTTCTTC.

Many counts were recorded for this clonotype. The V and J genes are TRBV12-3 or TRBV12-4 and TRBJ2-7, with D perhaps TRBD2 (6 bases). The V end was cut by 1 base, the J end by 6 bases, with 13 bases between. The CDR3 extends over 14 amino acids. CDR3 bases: TGTGCCAGCAGTTTAGAACGGGAGAGGGTCGAGCAGTACTTC. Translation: CASSLERERVEQYF.

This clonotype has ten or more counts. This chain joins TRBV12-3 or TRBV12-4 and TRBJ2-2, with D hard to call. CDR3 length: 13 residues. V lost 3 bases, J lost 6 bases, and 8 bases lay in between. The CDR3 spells CASSFTPSGELFF. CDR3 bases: TGTGCCAGCAGTTTTACCCCATCCGGGGAGCTGTTTTTT.

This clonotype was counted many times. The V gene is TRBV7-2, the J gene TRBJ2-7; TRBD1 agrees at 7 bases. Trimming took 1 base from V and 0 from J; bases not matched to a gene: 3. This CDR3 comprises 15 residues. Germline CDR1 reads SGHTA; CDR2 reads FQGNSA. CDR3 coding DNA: TGTGCCAGCAGCTTAGAAAACAGGGGCTCCTACGAGCAGTACTTC. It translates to CASSLENRGSYEQYF.

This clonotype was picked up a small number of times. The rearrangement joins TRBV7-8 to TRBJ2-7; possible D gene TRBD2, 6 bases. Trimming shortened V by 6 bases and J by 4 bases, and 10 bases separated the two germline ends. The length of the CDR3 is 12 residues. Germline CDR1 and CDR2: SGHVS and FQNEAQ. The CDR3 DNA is TGTGCCAGCAGTAATAGCGGTTACGAGCAGTACTTC. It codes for CASSNSGYEQYF.